This TCR beta chain was captured in a study of CD8 T cells in Susac syndrome. Study-level background: Patients with Susac syndrome were therapy-naive, on corticosteroids, or on intravenous immunoglobulin alone at the time that blood was drawn.

Random hexamers were used to reverse transcribe roughly 0.45 to 1 ug of RNA. MiXCR, applied by TCRdb to the immunoSEQ multiplex PCR reads, yields one record per CDR3 protein. The sample lists some 200,000 distinct CDR3 sequences, 90% to 96% occurring once. The sequenced material came from CD4+ T cells from PBMCs. The TCR originated in a human donor with Susac syndrome.

The CDR3 loop reads CASSRTGQGSTDTQYF. In DNA form, the CDR3 reads TGTGCCAGCAGCCGTACCGGACAGGGGAGCACAGATACGCAGTATTTT. The chain has TRBV3-1 and TRBJ2-3, with 9 bases fitting TRBD1. The CDR3 is made up of 16 amino acids. CDR1 is LGHDT, CDR2 YNNKEL, per germline (reference sequence). After removal of 4 bases from V and 0 bases from J, the junction contained 5 bases not matched to a gene.